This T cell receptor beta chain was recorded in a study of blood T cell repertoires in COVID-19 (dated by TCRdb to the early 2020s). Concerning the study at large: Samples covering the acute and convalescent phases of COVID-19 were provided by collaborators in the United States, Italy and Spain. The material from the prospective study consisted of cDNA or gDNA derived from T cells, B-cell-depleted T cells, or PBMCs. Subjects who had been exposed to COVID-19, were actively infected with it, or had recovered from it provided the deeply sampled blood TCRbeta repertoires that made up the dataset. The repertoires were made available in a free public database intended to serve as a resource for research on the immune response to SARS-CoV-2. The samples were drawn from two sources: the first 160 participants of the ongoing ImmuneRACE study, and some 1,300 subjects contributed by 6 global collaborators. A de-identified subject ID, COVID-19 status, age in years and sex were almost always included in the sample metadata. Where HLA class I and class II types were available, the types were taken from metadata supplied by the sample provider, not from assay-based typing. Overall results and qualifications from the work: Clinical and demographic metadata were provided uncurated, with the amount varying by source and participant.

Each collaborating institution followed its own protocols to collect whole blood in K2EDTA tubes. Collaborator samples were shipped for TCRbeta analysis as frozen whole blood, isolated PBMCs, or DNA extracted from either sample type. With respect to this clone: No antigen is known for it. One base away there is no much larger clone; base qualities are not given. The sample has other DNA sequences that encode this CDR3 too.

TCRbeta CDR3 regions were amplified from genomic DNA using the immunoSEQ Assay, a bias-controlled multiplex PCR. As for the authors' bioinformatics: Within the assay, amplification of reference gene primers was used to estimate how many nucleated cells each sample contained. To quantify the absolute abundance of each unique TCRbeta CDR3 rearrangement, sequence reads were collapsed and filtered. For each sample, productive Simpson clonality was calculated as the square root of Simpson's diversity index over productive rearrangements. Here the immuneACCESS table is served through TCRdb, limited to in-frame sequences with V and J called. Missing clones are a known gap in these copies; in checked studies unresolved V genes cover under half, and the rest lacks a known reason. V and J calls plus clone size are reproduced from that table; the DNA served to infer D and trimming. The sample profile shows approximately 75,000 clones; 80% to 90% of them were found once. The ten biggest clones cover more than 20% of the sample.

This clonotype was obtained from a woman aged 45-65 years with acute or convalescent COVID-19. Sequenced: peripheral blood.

DNA sequence: TGTGCCACCACCCGGGACAGGGGCTACGAGCAGTACTTC. The translation is CATTRDRGYEQYF. Recombination joined TRBV15 with TRBJ2-7; the junction holds 10 bases that match TRBD1. The CDR3 measures 13 amino acids from cysteine to phenylalanine. Only the CDR3 portion is preserved as DNA: 39 bases, with reading frame beginning at the first base. The germline V gene (reference sequence) gives CDR1 as LNHNV and CDR2 as YYDKDF. The junction shows trimming of 7 bases on V and 3 bases on J, and the gene matches do not reach 3 bases of it.